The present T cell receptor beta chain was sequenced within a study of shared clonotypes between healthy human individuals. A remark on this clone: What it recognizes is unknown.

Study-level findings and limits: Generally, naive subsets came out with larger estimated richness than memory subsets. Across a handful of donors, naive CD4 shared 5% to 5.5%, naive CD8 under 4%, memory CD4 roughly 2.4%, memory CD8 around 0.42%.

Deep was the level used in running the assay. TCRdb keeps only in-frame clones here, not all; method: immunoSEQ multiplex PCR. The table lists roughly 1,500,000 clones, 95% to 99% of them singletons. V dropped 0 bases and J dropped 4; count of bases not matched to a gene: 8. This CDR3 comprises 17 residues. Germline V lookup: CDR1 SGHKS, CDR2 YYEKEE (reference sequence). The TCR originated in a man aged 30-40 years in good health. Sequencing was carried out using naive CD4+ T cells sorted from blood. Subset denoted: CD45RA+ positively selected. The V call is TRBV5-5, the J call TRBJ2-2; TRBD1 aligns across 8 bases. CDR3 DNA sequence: TGTGCCAGCAGCTTGGGGGTTGGACAGGGAGTCACCGGGGAGCTGTTTTTT. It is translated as CASSLGVGQGVTGELFF.